This TCR beta chain was obtained from a study of blood T cell repertoires in COVID-19. Study summary: Specimens from acute and convalescent COVID-19 originated in the United States, Italy and Spain. PBMCs, B-cell-depleted T cells, or T cells provided the cDNA or gDNA that made up the material.

In the source study's methods: Reference gene primer amplification yielded estimated nucleated cell counts. Some clones are missing from TCRdb's copy, which holds only in-frame ones; the method was immunoSEQ multiplex PCR. Clone size and the V and J calls come from that table; the DNA yielded D and trimming. The repertoire holds roughly 150,000 clones, with roughly nine tenths as singletons. V was shortened by 8 bases and J by 4 bases, with 11 bases between the two germline ends. The CDR3 loop spans 12 amino acids. The receptor was isolated from a woman aged 65 to 85 with acute or convalescent COVID-19. The sample comprised peripheral blood. The chain is built from TRBV12-3 or TRBV12-4 and TRBJ1-2; TRBD1 might be the D (5 bases). CDR3 loop: CASGSRGYGYTF. CDR3 in DNA: TGTGCCAGCGGTTCTAGGGGCTATGGCTACACCTTC.